Listed here are 16 T cell receptor beta chains from one sample, sequenced in a study of neurological immune-mediated disorders. Sample time point: longitudinal time-point 2. In TCRdb, the 5' RACE reads were re-called with MiXCR into one record per CDR3 protein. The table includes roughly 34,000 distinct CDR3 sequences, more than 10% detected once. Sample: PBMCs. The receptors stem from a woman aged 40 to 49 in good health.

This clonotype was seen ten or more times. The chain couples TRBV20-1 to TRBJ2-1; D could derive from TRBD1 or TRBD2 (5 bases each). The V end lost 6 bases, the J end lost 9 bases, and 27 bases lay between the germline ends. The V gene's germline CDR1 is DFQATT and CDR2 SNEGSKA (reference sequence). The CDR3 is made up of 16 amino acids. The CDR3 loop reads CSARTTGRGALGEQFF. CDR3 DNA: TGCAGTGCGAGAACGACTGGCAGAGGGGCCCTTGGTGAGCAGTTCTTC.

This clonotype occurred many times. V and J are TRBV6-1 and TRBJ1-2, with D tentatively TRBD1 (6 bases). CDR1 is MNHNS and CDR2 is SASEGT in the germline V gene. The length of the CDR3 is 14 residues. Trimming took off 2 bases at V and 8 bases at J, with 15 bases between the two ends. The CDR3 sequence: CASSERAGASGYTF. The CDR3 DNA sequence: TGTGCCAGCAGTGAACGGGCGGGGGCGAGCGGCTACACCTTC.

This clonotype came up many times. The CDR3 reads CASSLTGTSGANVLTF. DNA of the CDR3: TGCGCCAGCAGCTTAACAGGGACCTCTGGGGCCAACGTCCTGACTTTC. The V and J genes are TRBV5-1 and TRBJ2-6, with a tentative D call TRBD1 (6 bases). The CDR3 is 16 amino acids. Germline lookup yields CDR1 SGHRS and CDR2 YFSETQ. Trimming shortened V by 2 bases and J by 0 bases, and 9 bases separated the two germline ends.

This chain joins TRBV5-4 and TRBJ2-3; TRBD1 is a possible D gene (6 bases). Germline V CDR1 and CDR2: SGHNT, YYREEE (reference sequence). The CDR3 is 13 amino acids. V was trimmed by 7 bases and J by 1 base, leaving 10 bases between them. The CDR3 here is CASRRQGTDTQYF. CDR3 sequence (DNA): TGTGCCAGCCGGCGACAGGGCACAGATACGCAGTATTTT.

Notes on this clonotype: An end of the junction does not agree with germline; a read error may underlie this. J is TRBJ1-2 and V is TRBV3-1, with 7 bases identical to TRBD1. Germline loops: CDR1 LGHDT, CDR2 YNNKEL (reference sequence). This CDR3 is 13 amino acids long. The CDR3 DNA follows: TGTGCCTGCAGCGGTCAGGGGGACTATGGCTACACCTTC. Protein: CACSGQGDYGYTF.

This clonotype was detected only once. This chain joins TRBV20-1 and TRBJ2-1; 7 positions agree with TRBD2. Germline-derived CDR1 and CDR2 are DFQATT and SNEGSKA (reference sequence). The V and J ends lost 4 bases and 0 bases, in that order; junction bases with no gene match: 3. This CDR3 contains 14 residues. The CDR3 is CSAKRGSSYNEQFF. The CDR3 DNA is TGCAGTGCTAAGCGGGGAAGCTCCTACAATGAGCAGTTCTTC.

This clonotype was detected many times. V and J are TRBV5-4 and TRBJ2-1; TRBD1 agrees at 10 bases. Per the germline V gene, CDR1 is SGHNT and CDR2 is YYREEE (reference sequence). The CDR3 has 15 residues. J was trimmed by 1 base and V by 4 bases; bases with no gene match: 2. This chain's CDR3 is CASSGGQGSYNEQFF. CDR3 DNA: TGTGCCAGCAGCGGGGGACAGGGGTCCTACAATGAGCAGTTCTTC.

As regards this clonotype: With a much larger clone just one base away, this may be a read error. The CDR3 carries no conserved terminal phenylalanine or tryptophan, so it likely arises from a read error. This sequence joins TRBV3-1 and TRBJ2-2; 7 bases are shared with TRBD2. Looked up from germline, CDR1 is LGHDT and CDR2 is YNNKEL (reference sequence). CDR3 size: 13 residues. V shed 7 bases, J shed 4 bases, and the junction held 3 bases outside the gene matches. The CDR3 sequence is CASTTSSTGELFS. The CDR3 nucleotides read TGTGCCAGCACGACTAGCTCCACCGGGGAGCTGTTTTCT.

At least ten counts were recorded for this clonotype. This sequence joins TRBV5-5 and TRBJ1-2, with a tentative D call TRBD1 (5 bases). This CDR3 region has 15 residues. Trimming stripped 3 bases from V and 8 bases from J, with 20 bases between. Per germline, CDR1 SGHKS and CDR2 YYEKEE (reference sequence). Here the CDR3 reads CASSSPPVGQGGYTF. Written as DNA, the CDR3 is TGTGCCAGCAGCTCTCCTCCGGTGGGGCAGGGAGGCTACACCTTC.

The chain links TRBV18 to TRBJ1-1; D remains ambiguous. The CDR3 has 12 residues. In germline, CDR1 is KGHSH, CDR2 LQKENI. Trimming took 9 bases from V and 0 from J, leaving 8 bases between them. In DNA, the CDR3 is TGTGCCAGTGTCACTATGAACACTGAAGCTTTCTTT. Translation: CASVTMNTEAFF.

This clonotype was observed many times. The genes are TRBV20-1 and TRBJ1-5; D gene uncertain. Per the germline V gene, CDR1 is DFQATT and CDR2 is SNEGSKA (reference sequence). CDR3 size: 16 residues. V was cut by 0 bases and J by 2 bases, with 14 bases left in between. In DNA form, the CDR3 reads TGCAGTGCTAGAGATCTTAGAGGGATGGGCAATCAGCCCCAGCATTTT. The encoded protein is CSARDLRGMGNQPQHF.

This clonotype was seen repeatedly, ten times or more. V gene TRBV4-2 combines with J gene TRBJ2-1; 7 bases fit TRBD1. Germline CDR1 LGHNA, CDR2 YNFKEQ. V trimming: 1 base; J trimming: 5 bases; junction bases outside the gene matches: 5. The CDR3 runs 15 residues. In DNA form, the CDR3 reads TGTGCCAGCAGCCAAGTGTCAGGGGGTAACAATGAGCAGTTCTTC. Translated, it gives CASSQVSGGNNEQFF.

This clonotype appeared many times. The rearrangement links TRBV7-7 to TRBJ2-2; D remains unclear. Germline-derived CDR1 and CDR2 are SSHAT and FNYEAQ (reference sequence). The V end was cut by 1 base, the J end by 6 bases, with 9 bases between. The CDR3 is 14 amino acids. CDR3 sequence (DNA): TGTGCCAGCAGCTTAGGCGACCGGGCCGGGGAGCTGTTTTTT. The encoded protein is CASSLGDRAGELFF.

Ten or more counts support this clonotype. The CDR3 DNA sequence: TGTGCCAGCAGCTCGAACAGGGCCAGACCTGAAGCTTTCTTT. Amino acids: CASSSNRARPEAFF. This chain connects TRBV7-2 to TRBJ1-1; D might be TRBD1 (6 bases). The CDR3 has 14 residues. V lost 4 bases and J lost 6, with 15 bases in between. CDR1 is SGHTA and CDR2 is FQGNSA in the germline V gene.

This clonotype was picked up many times. The chain employs TRBV20-1 and TRBJ1-5; D gene unclear. The CDR3 extends over 13 amino acids. Per the germline V gene, CDR1 is DFQATT and CDR2 is SNEGSKA (reference sequence). V was shortened by 3 bases and J by 2 bases, with 8 bases between the two germline ends. The CDR3 is CSASPAGNQPQHF. For the CDR3, the DNA is TGCAGTGCTAGCCCAGCGGGCAATCAGCCCCAGCATTTT.

In this sample, this clonotype turned up many times. This chain links TRBV7-9 with TRBJ2-7, with D unclear. Germline values: CDR1 SEHNR, CDR2 FQNEAQ (reference sequence). V lost 1 base and J 5 bases, leaving 3 bases between the germline ends. CDR3 length equals 11 residues. CDR3 region: CASSLENEQYF. The DNA of the CDR3 is TGTGCCAGCAGCTTAGAAAACGAGCAGTACTTC.